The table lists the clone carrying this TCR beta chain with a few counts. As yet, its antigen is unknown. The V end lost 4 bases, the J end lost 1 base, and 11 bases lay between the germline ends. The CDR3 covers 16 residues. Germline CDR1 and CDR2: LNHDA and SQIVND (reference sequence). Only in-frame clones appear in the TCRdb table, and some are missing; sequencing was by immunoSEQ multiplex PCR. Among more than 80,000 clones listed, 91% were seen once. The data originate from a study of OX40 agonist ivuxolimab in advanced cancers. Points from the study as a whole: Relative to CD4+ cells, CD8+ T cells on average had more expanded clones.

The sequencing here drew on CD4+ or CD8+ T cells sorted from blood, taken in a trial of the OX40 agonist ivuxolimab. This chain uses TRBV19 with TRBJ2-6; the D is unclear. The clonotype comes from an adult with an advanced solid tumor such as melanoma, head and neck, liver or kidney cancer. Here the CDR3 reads CASSTGGRSGANVLTF. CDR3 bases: TGTGCCAGTAGTACCGGCGGTAGGTCTGGGGCCAACGTCCTGACTTTC.